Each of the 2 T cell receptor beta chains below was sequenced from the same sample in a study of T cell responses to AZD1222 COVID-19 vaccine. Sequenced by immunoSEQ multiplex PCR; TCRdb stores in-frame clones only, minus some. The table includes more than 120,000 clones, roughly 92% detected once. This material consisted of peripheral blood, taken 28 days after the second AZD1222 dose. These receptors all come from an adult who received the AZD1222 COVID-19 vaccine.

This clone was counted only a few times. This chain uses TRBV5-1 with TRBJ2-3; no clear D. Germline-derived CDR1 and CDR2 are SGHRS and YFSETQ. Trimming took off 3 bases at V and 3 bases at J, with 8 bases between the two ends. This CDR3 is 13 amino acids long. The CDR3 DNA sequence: TGCGCCAGCAGCTCTTCAGAAACAGATACGCAGTATTTT. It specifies CASSSSETDTQYF. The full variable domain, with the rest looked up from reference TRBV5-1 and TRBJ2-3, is KAGVTQTPRYLIKTRGQQVTLSCSPISGHRSVSWYQQTPGQGLQFLFEYFSETQRNKGNFPGRFSGRQFSNSRSEMNVSTLELGDSALYLCASSSSETDTQYFGPGTRLTVL.

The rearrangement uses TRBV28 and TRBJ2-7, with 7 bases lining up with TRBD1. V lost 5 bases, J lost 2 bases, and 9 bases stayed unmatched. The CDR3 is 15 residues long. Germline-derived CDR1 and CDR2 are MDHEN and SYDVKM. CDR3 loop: CASSGPGTDPYEQYV. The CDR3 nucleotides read TGTGCCAGCAGTGGCCCGGGGACAGACCCCTACGAGCAGTACGTC.